What follows is one TCR beta chain and its context. The antigen is not known. This record belongs to a study of a mutant IDH1 vaccine in newly diagnosed glioma. Study at large: The patients were given eight vaccinations, one each in weeks 1, 3, 5, 7, 11, 15, 19 and 23. Previous care, which was radiotherapy, temozolomide, or both, most often involved both.

The germline CDR1 and CDR2 sequences are MGHRA and YSYEKL. V was clipped by 2 bases and J by 3 bases; unmatched bases: 6. The CDR3 is 17 amino acids. The time point here: week 5, during vaccination. In every dose of vaccine, 300 ug of mutant IDH1 20-mer peptide was given alongside topical imiquimod. Libraries were prepared by immunoSEQ multiplex PCR; TCRdb keeps only in-frame clonotypes and omits some of them. The table shows around 32,000 clones, with roughly 87% occurring only once. This chain joins TRBV4-1 and TRBJ2-6; 8 positions agree with TRBD1. Sequences were derived from peripheral blood mononuclear cells (PBMCs), sampled from a glioma patient whose treatment included an IDH1 peptide vaccine. The TCR sequence derives from a woman in her 40s with glioma. Some clones in this sample may be carry-over from other donors' samples. In DNA form, the CDR3 reads TGCGCCAGCAGCCAACGGCAGGGGGCGCGTGGGGCCAACGTCCTGACTTTC. Residues: CASSQRQGARGANVLTF.